The 21 T cell receptor beta chains in this list originate from one sample, sequenced in a study of glioma-infiltrating T cells. Amplification of TCR alpha and beta CDR3 regions from RNA used iRepertoire nested multiplex PCR. Each CDR3 protein gets one entry after TCRdb re-called the multiplex PCR reads with MiXCR. The table records 9,500 to 13,000 distinct CDR3 sequences, roughly 59% of them present only once. The sequenced sample was glioma tissue, nonneoplastic brain tissue, or PBMCs (not recorded which). The receptors shown here come from a human donor with low-grade glioma or glioblastoma, undergoing nonglioma brain surgery, or in good health (not recorded which).

This clonotype was observed once. This sequence joins TRBV15 and TRBJ2-7, with D perhaps matching TRBD1 (6 bases). The CDR3 has 13 residues. The germline V and J ends were trimmed by 3 bases and 3 bases, with 9 bases remaining between them. Per the germline V gene, CDR1 is LNHNV and CDR2 is YYDKDF (reference sequence). CDR3: CATSSSQGYEQYF. CDR3 DNA sequence: TGTGCCACCAGCAGTTCACAGGGCTACGAGCAGTACTTC.

This clonotype was detected ten times or more. This may stem from a read error, because a much larger clone lies one nucleotide away. This rearrangement joins TRBV28 to TRBJ2-5; no definite D call. Germline CDR1 and CDR2: MDHEN and SYDVKM. This CDR3 is built from 13 residues. The CDR3 DNA reads as TGTGCCAGCAGTTCCCCAGCGCAAGATACCCAGTACTTC. It codes for CASSSPAQDTQYF.

Remarks on this clonotype: One junction end does not reproduce the germline sequence, and a read error may be involved. This chain uses TRBV12-3 or TRBV12-4 with TRBJ2-5; D not certain. The CDR3 length is 14 residues. The CDR3: CASSHPLLEETQYF. CDR3 bases: TGTGCCAGCAGTCATCCTCTCCTAGAAGAGACACAGTACTTC.

In its sample, this clonotype is medium-sized (0.01 to 0.1%). The V call is TRBV6-1, the J call TRBJ2-2, with D possibly matching TRBD1 (7 bases). This CDR3 contains 13 residues. Germline V lookup: CDR1 MNHNS, CDR2 SASEGT. V was clipped by 7 bases and J by 5 bases, with 11 bases between them. CDR3 in amino acids: CASTEGATGELFF. The CDR3 coding sequence is TGTGCCAGCACGGAGGGGGCAACCGGGGAGCTGTTTTTT.

V and J are TRBV18 and TRBJ1-1; no clear D gene. CDR3 size: 13 residues. CDR1 and CDR2 (germline): KGHSH, LQKENI. Trimming cost V 6 bases and J 1 base, with 9 bases left between them. The CDR3 DNA reads as TGTGCCAGCTCCCCCCAGTCGAACACTGAAGCTTTCTTT. Residues: CASSPQSNTEAFF.

Relative to its sample, this clonotype is medium-sized. This chain connects TRBV6-1 to TRBJ2-7, with 10 positions matching TRBD2. V was pared by 3 bases and J by 5 bases, with 7 bases of the junction left unmatched. This CDR3 is 15 amino acids long. Looked up from germline, CDR1 is MNHNS and CDR2 is SASEGT. In DNA form, the CDR3 reads TGTGCCAGCAGTGATCGGAGCGGGAGGGCCGACGAGCAGTACTTC. It translates to CASSDRSGRADEQYF.

This clonotype qualifies as medium-sized (0.01 to 0.1%). This chain joins TRBV28 and TRBJ1-5; a possible D gene is TRBD1 (5 bases). Looked up from germline, CDR1 is MDHEN and CDR2 is SYDVKM. CDR3 length equals 17 residues. Between the trimmed V and J ends, which lost 6 bases and 0 bases, there was a span of 18 bases. CDR3 residues: CASRNRQRSYSNQPQHF. The CDR3 DNA reads TGTGCCAGCAGGAACCGACAGCGCTCTTATAGCAATCAGCCCCAGCATTTT.

Many counts were recorded for this clonotype. V and J are TRBV29-1 and TRBJ2-1, with D possibly being TRBD2 (6 bases). The V gene's germline CDR1 is SQVTM and CDR2 ANQGSEA. The CDR3 loop spans 12 amino acids. V dropped 6 bases and J dropped 6 bases, with 12 bases sitting between them. Here the CDR3 DNA reads TGCAGCGTGATAGCGGCCCTCAATGAGCAGTTCTTC. Translating it yields CSVIAALNEQFF.

To note about this clonotype: The germline gene is not matched at one end of the junction; a read error may be the cause. V gene TRBV7-2 combines with J gene TRBJ2-1, with D possibly being TRBD2 (5 bases). The CDR3 is 16 amino acids. Germline CDR1 is SGHTA and CDR2 is FQGNSA. The CDR3 nucleotides are TGTGCCAGCAGCCCACGAGCGGAAGCCGGTAAAAATGAGCAGTCCTTC. Encoded protein: CASSPRAEAGKNEQSF.

This clonotype was seen ten or more times. This clone may be a read error of a much larger clone one base away. J is TRBJ2-1 and V is TRBV20-1; D gene unclear. Per germline, CDR1 DFQATT and CDR2 SNEGSKA (reference sequence). The CDR3 has 12 amino acids. The CDR3 DNA is TGCAGTGCTCACCGACCCTACAGTGAGCAGTTCTTC. Protein: CSAHRPYSEQFF.

This chain joins TRBV27 and TRBJ1-4, with TRBD1 matching 8 bases. V lost 6 bases, J lost 0 bases, and 9 bases stayed unmatched. This CDR3 has 17 amino acids. Germline values: CDR1 MNHEY, CDR2 SMNVEV (reference sequence). Here the CDR3 reads CASSSGTGRATNEKLFF. The CDR3 nucleotides read TGTGCCAGCAGCTCCGGGACAGGCCGCGCAACTAATGAAAAACTGTTTTTT.

Many counts were recorded for this clonotype. A read error may explain this, as a much larger clone is one base away. The rearrangement uses TRBV20-1 and TRBJ2-2, with TRBD2 as a possible D gene (5 bases). This CDR3 region has 13 residues. The ends were cut back, 1 base at V and 7 bases at J, with 10 bases in the middle. The germline CDR1 and CDR2 sequences are DFQATT and SNEGSKA (reference sequence). CDR3 nucleotides: TGCAGTGCTAGAGTGACCGGGGTCGGGGAGCTGTTTTTT. This gives the protein CSARVTGVGELFF.

In the case of this clonotype: The junction differs from germline at one of its ends, possibly a read error. The rearrangement uses TRBV27 and TRBJ1-1; tentatively, D is TRBD1 (5 bases). This CDR3 has 15 residues. The germline V gene has CDR1 MNHEY and CDR2 SMNVEV (reference sequence). CDR3 loop: CASSLFAGLPTAAFF. As DNA, the CDR3 is TGTGCCAGCAGTTTATTCGCAGGGCTGCCCACTGCAGCTTTCTTT.

The chain links TRBV6-1 to TRBJ2-1; D is undetermined. The CDR3 totals 12 residues. V was trimmed by 8 bases and J by 7 bases, leaving 12 bases between them. CDR1 is MNHNS and CDR2 is SASEGT in the germline V gene. CDR3 sequence (DNA): TGTGCCAGCCTACAGACGCCGAATGAGCAGTTCTTC. This sequence encodes CASLQTPNEQFF.

Regarding this clonotype: This CDR3 is missing its conserved last phenylalanine or tryptophan, likely due to a read error. The V call is TRBV6-5, the J call TRBJ2-5, with a possible D match to TRBD1 (6 bases). The last part of the DNA fits TRBJ2-7 better; the J call may be wrong. Germline lookup yields CDR1 MNHEY and CDR2 SVGAGI. The CDR3 length is 12 residues. The CDR3 region has the DNA TGTGCCAGGAAAGAGGGGACACACGAGCAGTACCTC. The encoded protein is CARKEGTHEQYL.

Points on this clonotype: One end of the junction does not line up with germline, which may come from a read error. The CDR3 reads CARRPIAGDTGELFF. The CDR3 region has the DNA TGTGCCCGCAGGCCAATAGCGGGAGACACCGGGGAGCTGTTTTTT. The chain combines TRBV4-2 with TRBJ2-2; TRBD2 aligns across 9 bases. The germline CDR1 and CDR2 sequences are LGHNA and YNFKEQ. CDR3 length: 15 amino acids.

The V and J genes are TRBV27 and TRBJ1-5; D not resolved. Trimming stripped 7 bases from V and 0 bases from J, with 19 bases between. The CDR3 consists of 17 residues. Per germline, CDR1 MNHEY and CDR2 SMNVEV (reference sequence). CDR3 DNA sequence: TGTGCCAGCACCCTGGCGTGGAGTTTTATTAGCAATCAGCCCCAGCATTTT. Amino acids: CASTLAWSFISNQPQHF.

This clonotype is labeled as medium-sized. This chain uses TRBV28 with TRBJ2-3; a possible D gene is TRBD2 (7 bases). Trimming removed 1 base at V and 6 bases at J, with 17 bases between. CDR3 length: 16 residues. Germline CDR1 reads MDHEN; CDR2 reads SYDVKM. The CDR3 DNA sequence: TGTGCCAGCAGTTTATCTGGCGGGGGCGCATCGGATACGCAGTATTTT. It translates to CASSLSGGGASDTQYF.

Remarks on this clonotype: A junction boundary mismatches the germline segment, possibly from a read error. The chain is built from TRBV20-1 and TRBJ1-1; D possibly corresponds to TRBD1 (5 bases). The CDR3 is made up of 12 amino acids. Per the germline V gene, CDR1 is DFQATT and CDR2 is SNEGSKA (reference sequence). The CDR3 region has the DNA TGCAGTGCTTCAGGGCCGAACACTGAAGCTTCCTTT. Its translation: CSASGPNTEASF.

At least ten counts were recorded for this clonotype. Since a much larger clone is just one base distant, this may be a read error. This sequence joins TRBV7-2 and TRBJ2-3, with no clear D. The CDR3 is 14 residues long. Germline assignment: CDR1 SGHTA and CDR2 FQGNSA. The DNA of the CDR3 is TGTGCCCGCAGCTTAGCCCAAAGAACAGATACGCAGTATTTT. This sequence encodes CARSLAQRTDTQYF.

Turning to this clonotype: The junction shows a germline mismatch at one end, possibly a read error. This chain connects TRBV12-5 to TRBJ2-3; 8 nucleotides match TRBD2. The germline CDR1 and CDR2 sequences are LGHNT and FRNRAP. There are 15 residues in the CDR3. CDR3 residues: CASGYFQRETDTKYF. CDR3 in DNA: TGTGCTAGTGGTTATTTCCAGCGGGAGACAGATACGAAGTATTTT.